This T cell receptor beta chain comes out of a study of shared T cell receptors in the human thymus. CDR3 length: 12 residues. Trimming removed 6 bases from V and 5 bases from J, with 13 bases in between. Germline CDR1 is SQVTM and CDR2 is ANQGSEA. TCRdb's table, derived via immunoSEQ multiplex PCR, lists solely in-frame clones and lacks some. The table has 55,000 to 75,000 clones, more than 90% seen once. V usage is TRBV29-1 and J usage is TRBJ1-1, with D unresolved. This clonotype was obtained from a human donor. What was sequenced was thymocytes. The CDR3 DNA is TGCAGCGTAAGTCGGGGTGGTACTGAAGCTTTCTTT. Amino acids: CSVSRGGTEAFF.